This T cell receptor (beta chain) was observed in a study of T cells in localized non-small cell lung cancer. V was clipped by 2 bases and J by 2 bases, with 12 bases between them. The CDR3 totals 14 residues. CDR1 is SQVTM, CDR2 ANQGSEA, per germline. Study-level results: Because researchers sequenced only one region of the tumor, heterogeneity is still possible. Uninvolved adjacent lung had the highest recorded T cell clonality, with tumor below it.

The sample holds one count of this clone. Its specificity is unknown. The method was immunoSEQ multiplex PCR; TCRdb's version includes in-frame clones alone and lacks a portion of them. The sample lists tens of thousands of clones, roughly nine tenths occurring once. The rearrangement links TRBV29-1 to TRBJ2-5; either TRBD1 or TRBD2 may supply D (7 bases each). The sequence came from a man between 40 and 69 years old with stage I lung adenocarcinoma. The specimen comprised peripheral blood, sampled before any cancer treatment. DNA of the CDR3: TGCAGCGTTGAACCAGGGGGGGTTCAAGAGACCCAGTACTTC. Protein: CSVEPGGVQETQYF.